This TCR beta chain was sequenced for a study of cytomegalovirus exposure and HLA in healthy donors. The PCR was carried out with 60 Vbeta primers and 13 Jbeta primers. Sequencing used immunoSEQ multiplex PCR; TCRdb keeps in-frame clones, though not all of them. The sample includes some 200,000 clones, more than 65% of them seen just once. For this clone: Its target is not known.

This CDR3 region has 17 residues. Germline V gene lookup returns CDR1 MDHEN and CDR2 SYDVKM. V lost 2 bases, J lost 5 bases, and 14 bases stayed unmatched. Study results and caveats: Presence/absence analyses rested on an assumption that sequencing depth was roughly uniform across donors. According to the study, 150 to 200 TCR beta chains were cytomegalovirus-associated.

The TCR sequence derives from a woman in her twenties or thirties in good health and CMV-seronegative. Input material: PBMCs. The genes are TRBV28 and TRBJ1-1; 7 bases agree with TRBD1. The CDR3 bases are TGTGCCAGCAGTTTACACCAATCGACAGGGCTGGGGACTGAAGCTTTCTTT. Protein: CASSLHQSTGLGTEAFF.